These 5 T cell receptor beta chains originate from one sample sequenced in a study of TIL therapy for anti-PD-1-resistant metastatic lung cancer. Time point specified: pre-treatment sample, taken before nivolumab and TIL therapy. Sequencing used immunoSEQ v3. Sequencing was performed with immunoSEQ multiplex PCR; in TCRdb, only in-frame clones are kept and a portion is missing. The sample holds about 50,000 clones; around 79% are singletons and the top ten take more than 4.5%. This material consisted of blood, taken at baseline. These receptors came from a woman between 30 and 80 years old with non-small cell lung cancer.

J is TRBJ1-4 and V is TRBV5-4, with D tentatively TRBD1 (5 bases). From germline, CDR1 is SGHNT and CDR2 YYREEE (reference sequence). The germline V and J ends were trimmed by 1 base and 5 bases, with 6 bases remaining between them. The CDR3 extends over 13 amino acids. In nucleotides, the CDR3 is TGTGCCAGCAGCTTGTGGGGGAATGAAAAACTGTTTTTT. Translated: CASSLWGNEKLFF. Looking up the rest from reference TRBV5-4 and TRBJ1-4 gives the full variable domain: ETGVTQSPTHLIKTRGQQVTLRCSSQSGHNTVSWYQQALGQGPQFIFQYYREEENGRGNFPPRFSGLQFPNYSSELNVNALELDDSALYLCASSLWGNEKLFFGSGTQLSVL.

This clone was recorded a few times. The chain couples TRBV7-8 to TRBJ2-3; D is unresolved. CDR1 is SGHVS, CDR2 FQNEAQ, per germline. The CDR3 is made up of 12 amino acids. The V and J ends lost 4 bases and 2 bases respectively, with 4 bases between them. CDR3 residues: CASSSYTDTQYF. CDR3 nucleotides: TGTGCCAGCAGCTCTTACACAGATACGCAGTATTTT.

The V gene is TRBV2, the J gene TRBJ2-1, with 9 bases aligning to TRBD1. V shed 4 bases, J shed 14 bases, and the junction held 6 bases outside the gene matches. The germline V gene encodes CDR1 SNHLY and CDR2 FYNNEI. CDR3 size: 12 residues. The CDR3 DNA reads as TGTGCCAGCAGTGTTATCCGGGACAGGGAGTTCTTC. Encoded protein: CASSVIRDREFF.

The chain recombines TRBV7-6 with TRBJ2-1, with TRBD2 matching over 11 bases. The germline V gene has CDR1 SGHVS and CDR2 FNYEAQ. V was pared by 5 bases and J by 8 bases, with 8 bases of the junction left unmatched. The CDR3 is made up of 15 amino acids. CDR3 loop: CASSVTSGSFDEQFF. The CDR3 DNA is TGTGCCAGCAGCGTTACTAGCGGGAGTTTCGATGAGCAGTTCTTC.

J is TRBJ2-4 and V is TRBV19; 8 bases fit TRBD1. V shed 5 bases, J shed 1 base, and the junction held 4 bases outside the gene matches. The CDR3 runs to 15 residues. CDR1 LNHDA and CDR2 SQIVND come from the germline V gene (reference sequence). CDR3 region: CASSETGVAKNIQYF. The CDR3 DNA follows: TGTGCCAGTAGTGAGACAGGGGTGGCCAAAAACATTCAGTACTTC.